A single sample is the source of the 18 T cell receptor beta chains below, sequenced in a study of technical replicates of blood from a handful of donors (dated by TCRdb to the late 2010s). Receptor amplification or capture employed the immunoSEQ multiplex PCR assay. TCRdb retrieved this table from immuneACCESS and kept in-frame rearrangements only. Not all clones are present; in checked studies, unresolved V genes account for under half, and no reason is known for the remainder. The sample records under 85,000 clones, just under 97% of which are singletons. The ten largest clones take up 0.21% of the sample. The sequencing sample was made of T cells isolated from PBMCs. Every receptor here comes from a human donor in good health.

The CDR3 sequence is CSVGGGLGIEAFF. The CDR3 coding sequence is TGCAGCGTGGGAGGAGGTTTGGGCATTGAAGCTTTCTTT. The rearrangement joins TRBV29-1 to TRBJ1-1; no reliable D call. The CDR3 length is 13 residues. Trimming removed 6 bases from V and 7 bases from J, with 18 bases in between. Germline CDR1 reads SQVTM; CDR2 reads ANQGSEA.

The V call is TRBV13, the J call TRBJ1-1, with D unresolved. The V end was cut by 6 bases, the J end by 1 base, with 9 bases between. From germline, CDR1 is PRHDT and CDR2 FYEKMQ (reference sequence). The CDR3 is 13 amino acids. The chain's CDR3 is CASSSTPNTEAFF. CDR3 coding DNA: TGTGCCAGCAGTTCCACACCGAACACTGAAGCTTTCTTT.

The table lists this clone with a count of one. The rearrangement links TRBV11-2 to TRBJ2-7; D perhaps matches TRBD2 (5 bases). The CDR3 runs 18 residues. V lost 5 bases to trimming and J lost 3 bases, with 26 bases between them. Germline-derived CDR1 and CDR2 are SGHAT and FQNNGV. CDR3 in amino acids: CASSPQIAERAAYYEQYF. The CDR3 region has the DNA TGTGCCAGCAGCCCACAGATCGCGGAGAGGGCAGCCTACTACGAGCAGTACTTC. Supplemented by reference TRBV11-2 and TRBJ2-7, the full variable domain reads EAGVAQSPRYKIIEKRQSVAFWCNPISGHATLYWYQQILGQGPKLLIQFQNNGVVDDSQLPKDRFSAERLKGVDSTLKIQPAKLEDSAVYLCASSPQIAERAAYYEQYFGPGTRLTVT.

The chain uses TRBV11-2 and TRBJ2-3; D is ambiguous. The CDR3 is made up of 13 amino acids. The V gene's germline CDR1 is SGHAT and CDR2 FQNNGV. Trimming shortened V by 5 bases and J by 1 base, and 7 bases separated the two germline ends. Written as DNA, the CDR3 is TGTGCCAGCAGCCCACGGGGCACAGATACGCAGTATTTT. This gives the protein CASSPRGTDTQYF.

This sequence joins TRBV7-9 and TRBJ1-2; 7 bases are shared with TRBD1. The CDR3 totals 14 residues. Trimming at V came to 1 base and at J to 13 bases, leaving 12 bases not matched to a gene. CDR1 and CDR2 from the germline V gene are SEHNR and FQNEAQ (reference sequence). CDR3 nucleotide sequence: TGTGCCAGCAGCTTAGAGCTCGGACAGGACCCTAGCACCTTC. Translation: CASSLELGQDPSTF. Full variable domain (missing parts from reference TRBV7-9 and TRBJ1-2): DTGVSQNPRHKITKRGQNVTFRCDPISEHNRLYWYRQTLGQGPEFLTYFQNEAQLEKSRLLSDRFSAERPKGSFSTLEIQRTEQGDSAMYLCASSLELGQDPSTFGSGTRLTVV.

The CDR3 DNA reads as TGTGCCAGCAGCACCCGACAAGACGTGGTCCATGAGCAGTTCTTC. It translates to CASSTRQDVVHEQFF. The genes are TRBV21-1 and TRBJ2-1; TRBD1 reflects the table's D call only, with no check against the DNA. TRBV21-1 is termed a pseudogene. The CDR3 loop spans 15 amino acids.

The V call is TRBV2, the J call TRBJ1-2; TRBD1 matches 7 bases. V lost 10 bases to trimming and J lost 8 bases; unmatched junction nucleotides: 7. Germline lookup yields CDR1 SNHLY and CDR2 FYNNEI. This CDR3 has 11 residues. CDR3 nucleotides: TGTGCCAAGAGACAGGGAGAGGGCTACACCTTC. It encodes CAKRQGEGYTF.

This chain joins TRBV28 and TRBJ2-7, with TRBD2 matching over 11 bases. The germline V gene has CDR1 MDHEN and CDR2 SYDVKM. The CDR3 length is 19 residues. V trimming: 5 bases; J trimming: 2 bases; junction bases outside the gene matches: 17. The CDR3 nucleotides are TGTGCCAGCAGTCCCCAAACGATTAGCGGGAGGGCAGTTCCCTACGAGCAGTACTTC. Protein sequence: CASSPQTISGRAVPYEQYF. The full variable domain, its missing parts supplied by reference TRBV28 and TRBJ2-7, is DVKVTQSSRYLVKRTGEKVFLECVQDMDHENMFWYRQDPGLGLRLIYFSYDVKMKEKGDIPEGYSVSREKKERFSLILESASTNQTSMYLCASSPQTISGRAVPYEQYFGPGTRLTVT.

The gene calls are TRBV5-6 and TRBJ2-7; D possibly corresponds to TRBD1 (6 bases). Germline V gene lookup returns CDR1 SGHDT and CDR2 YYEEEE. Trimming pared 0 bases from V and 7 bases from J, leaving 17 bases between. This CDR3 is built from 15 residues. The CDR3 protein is CASSLVAGELGEQYF. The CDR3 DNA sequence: TGTGCCAGCAGCTTGGTGGCAGGGGAGCTAGGGGAGCAGTACTTC.

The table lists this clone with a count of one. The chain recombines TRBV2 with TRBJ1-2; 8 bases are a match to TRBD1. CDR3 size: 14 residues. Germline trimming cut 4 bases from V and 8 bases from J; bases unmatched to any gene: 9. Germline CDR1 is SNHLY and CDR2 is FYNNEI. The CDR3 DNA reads TGTGCCAGCAGTGTTGGACAGGGCGTTGTAGGCTACACCTTC. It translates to CASSVGQGVVGYTF.

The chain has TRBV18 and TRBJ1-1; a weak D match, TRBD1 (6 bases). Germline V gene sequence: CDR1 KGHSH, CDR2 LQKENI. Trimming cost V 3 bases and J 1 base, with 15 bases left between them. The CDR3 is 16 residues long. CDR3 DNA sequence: TGTGCCAGCTCACCCCGACCCGGACAGTCGAACACTGAAGCTTTCTTT. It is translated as CASSPRPGQSNTEAFF.

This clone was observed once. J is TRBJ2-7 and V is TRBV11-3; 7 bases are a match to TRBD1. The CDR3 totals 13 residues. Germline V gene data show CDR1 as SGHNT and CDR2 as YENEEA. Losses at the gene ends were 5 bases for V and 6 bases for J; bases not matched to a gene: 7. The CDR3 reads CASSPTGMGEQYF. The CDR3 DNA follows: TGTGCCAGCAGCCCGACAGGGATGGGCGAGCAGTACTTC.

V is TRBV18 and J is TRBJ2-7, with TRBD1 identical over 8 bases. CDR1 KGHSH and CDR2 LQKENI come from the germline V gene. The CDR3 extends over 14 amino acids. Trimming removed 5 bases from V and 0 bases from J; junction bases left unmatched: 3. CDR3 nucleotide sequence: TGTGCCAGCTCAGGGACAGGATTCTCCTACGAGCAGTACTTC. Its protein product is CASSGTGFSYEQYF.

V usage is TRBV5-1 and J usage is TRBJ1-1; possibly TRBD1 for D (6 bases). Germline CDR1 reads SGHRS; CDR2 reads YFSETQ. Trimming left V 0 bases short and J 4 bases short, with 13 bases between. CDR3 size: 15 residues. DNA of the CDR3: TGCGCCAGCAGCTTGGTAGGGGGGGTGGTCACTGAAGCTTTCTTT. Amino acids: CASSLVGGVVTEAFF.

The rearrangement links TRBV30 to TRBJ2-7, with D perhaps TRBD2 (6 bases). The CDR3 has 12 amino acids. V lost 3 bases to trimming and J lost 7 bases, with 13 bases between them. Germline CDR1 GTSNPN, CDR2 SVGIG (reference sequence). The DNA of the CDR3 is TGTGCCTGGAGCTCCGCGGCGGGGGAGCAGTACTTC. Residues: CAWSSAAGEQYF.

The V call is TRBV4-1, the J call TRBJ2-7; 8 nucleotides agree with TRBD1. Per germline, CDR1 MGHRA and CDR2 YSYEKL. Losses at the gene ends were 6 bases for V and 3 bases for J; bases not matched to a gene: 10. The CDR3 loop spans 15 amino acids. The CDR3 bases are TGCGCCAGCAGGACCCGGGACAGGCAGGGCTACGAGCAGTACTTC. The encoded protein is CASRTRDRQGYEQYF.

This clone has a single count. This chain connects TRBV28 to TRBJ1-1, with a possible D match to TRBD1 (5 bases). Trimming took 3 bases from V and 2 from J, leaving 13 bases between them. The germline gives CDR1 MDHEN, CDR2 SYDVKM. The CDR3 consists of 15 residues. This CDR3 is CASSLVGQLNTEAFF. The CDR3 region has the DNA TGTGCCAGCAGTTTGGTTGGACAATTAAACACTGAAGCTTTCTTT.

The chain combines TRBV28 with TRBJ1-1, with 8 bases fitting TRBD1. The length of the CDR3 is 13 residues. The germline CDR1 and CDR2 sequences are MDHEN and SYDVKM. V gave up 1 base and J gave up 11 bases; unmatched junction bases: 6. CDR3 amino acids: CASSLSSRGQAFF. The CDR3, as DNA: TGTGCCAGCAGTTTATCGAGCAGGGGGCAGGCTTTCTTT.